Sequencing of this T cell receptor beta chain was carried out in a study of cytomegalovirus exposure and HLA in healthy donors (dated by TCRdb to the late 2010s). Looking at the study overall: In an earlier analysis of around 540 of the donors, less than 350 Gb of sequence data and some 100 million unique TCR beta sequences from 150 million to 200 million T cells were reported. About 310 gigabases of sequencing data and tens of millions of unique TCR sequences were included in an early release covering over 600 HLA-typed donors. Of the roughly 400 genotyped donors, about 80% fell in the genetic ancestry cluster associated with self-reported Caucasian donors. The study was designed to test whether signatures of past pathogen exposure could be identified by cataloging public T cell receptors. Using immunosequencing, the study profiled T cell repertoires from 666 subjects and related those repertoires to cytomegalovirus serostatus. Besides the first cohort of around 670 subjects, a separate validation cohort made up of over 100 different subjects was used. To predict cytomegalovirus infection status, the study combined high-throughput TCR immunosequencing, statistical association of individual TCRs with disease status, and machine learning. A later analysis re-examined previously published TCR beta repertoires from about 670 donors and added high-resolution HLA genotyping to investigate patterns of TCR occurrence. Rather than drawing on any new phenotypic data, the later analysis identified candidate immune exposures from TCR beta sequences and the way those sequences occurred across donors. To decide whether each TCR beta V gene segment behaved as functional or pseudogenic, an earlier analysis of some 600 of the donors relied on high-throughput TCR beta sequencing. Donor age, sex, ethnicity and CMV serostatus were collected together with the repertoire data. Genome-wide SNP genotypes for about 60% of the roughly 670 donors were used in a later genetic analysis, which treated that subset as a discovery cohort. Every discovery cohort repertoire had been produced on one sequencing platform. Class I and class II HLA loci were covered by the typing at four-digit resolution. The number of donors typed differed by locus, with roughly 629-640 for A, B, C, DRB1 and DQB1, 522 for DQA1, 600 to 610 for DPA1, and over 400 for DPB1. Because of strong linkage in the cohort, four or five DR-DQ haplotypes were treated as single units for association and clustering. Across approximately 400 genotyped donors of the cohort, an average of about 200,000 unique TCR beta nucleotide sequences per donor were sequenced, and roughly 20% of those sequences were non-productive.

Reading the germline V gene (reference sequence) gives CDR1 DFQATT and CDR2 SNEGSKA. V and J lose 3 bases and 7 bases, and a span of 9 bases separates them. Spanning cysteine to phenylalanine, the CDR3 consists of 11 amino acids. The read is trimmed to its CDR3 DNA, 33 bases read in frame from base 1. The cohort was made up of 650 to 700 healthy bone marrow donors. All cohort members were sampled while nominally healthy, although unrecorded immune exposures were likely present. The donor was CMV seropositive and belonged to the group of some 290 seropositive cohort members. A peripheral blood sample was collected from each donor, and TCR beta sequencing was performed on peripheral blood mononuclear cells. Genomic DNA was extracted from the blood cell samples with the Qiagen DNeasy Blood Extraction Kit. Library preparation employed the immunoSEQ multiplex PCR assay. The multiplex PCR relied on a mix of 60 forward primers for TCR Vbeta segments and 13 reverse primers for TCR Jbeta segments. The CDR3 region of rearranged TCR beta genes was amplified from genomic DNA with a multiplex PCR assay. The amplified TCR beta libraries were sequenced on the Illumina HiSeq System as 87-base-pair reads. The original pipeline was this. A later analysis counted about 80 million unique TCR beta chains across the 640 or so repertoires, and some 11 million of these chains were shared by at least two donors. Raw reads were error-corrected and collapsed into unique sequences with a nearest-neighbor algorithm that merged closely related sequences to remove PCR and sequencing errors. To assign V, D and J gene segments, CDR3 sequences were aligned to IMGT reference sequences. For a sequence to be retained, a match of at least six nucleotides to both a V gene segment and a J gene segment was required. Rearrangements were classified as productive when the CDR3 lacked stop codons and remained in frame with V and J, and all other rearrangements were classified as non-productive. Following IMGT convention, CDR3 was defined as the stretch from the second conserved V-encoded cysteine up to the conserved J-encoded phenylalanine. Sequences without an unambiguous match to a single V gene segment were excluded from the earlier analysis of 450 to 750 of the donors. An earlier analysis of fewer than 750 of the donors called V segments functional above 56.7% productive rearrangements and segregating when the between-donor standard deviation exceeded 5%. A statistical classification framework was developed to diagnose cytomegalovirus status using the catalog of TCR beta chain sequences. In a later analysis, V and J genes were assigned by comparing TCR nucleotide sequences against IMGT/GENE-DB human TR gene sequences. A later analysis assigned CDR3 sequences and most-parsimonious VDJ recombination scenarios with the TCRdist pipeline. A later analysis defined each TCR beta chain by its CDR3 amino acid sequence plus V-gene family, and excluded reads lacking a unique V-gene family. A later analysis removed 500 to 650 highly shared, low-generation-probability nucleotide sequences to deal with suspected cross-contamination and a sequencing artifact. In a later analysis, a clonal expansion index for each public chain was calculated from normalized within-repertoire ranks of inferred template counts. In a later analysis, generation probabilities were computed using a VDJ recombination model fitted to out-of-frame rearrangements, and the results were checked against IGoR. In a later analysis, hypergeometric tests were used to score TCR-TCR, TCR-HLA and TCR-CMV co-occurrence, with a repertoire-size bias correction applied to TCR pairs. False discovery rates were estimated in a later analysis by permuting HLA or CMV assignments 20 times. A later analysis grouped co-occurring TCRs with DBSCAN, adding TCRdist sequence similarity when clustering within HLA-allele-positive subsets. Repertoires with fewer than 30,000 or more than 120,000 public chains were left out of co-occurrence clustering, as were four to six repertoires with anomalous nucleotide sharing. Sourced from immuneACCESS, this table was stored by TCRdb with only in-frame sequences that have V and J called. A share of the clones is absent; for the studies checked, an unresolved V gene accounts for under half, and the remainder has no known explanation. The V and J calls and clone size were taken over from that table, and D and trimming were inferred from the DNA. This sample holds 150,000 to 200,000 clones; approximately 77% were observed only once. The ten largest clones capture 6% to 8% of the sample.

As to this clone: The antigen this receptor binds is unknown. The record has no base qualities; no much larger clone is one base away.

Points the paper makes about the study in general: In a later analysis, TCR association rates were found to vary across HLA loci, with the most associated TCRs seen for DRB1 alleles and the fewest for HLA-C alleles. HLA typing was unavailable for some donors at each locus, so association tests used only the typed subset. A further reported finding was that TCR beta sequences accurately predicted the HLA-A and HLA-B alleles for most subjects in the first cohort. The only immune exposure information available for the cohort was CMV serostatus. When HLA alleles, especially DR and DQ, strongly co-occurred, TCR associations were difficult to assign to individual alleles. Several of the top co-occurrence clusters appeared to be linked to parvovirus B19, influenza, CMV and Epstein-Barr virus, according to a later analysis. A cluster of highly shared sequence variants was judged likely to be a technical artifact of the sequencing pipeline. In a later analysis, HLA-associated TCR beta chains were found to be more clonally expanded and to have lower generation probabilities than equally common non-associated chains. In both the original and validation cohorts, the classifier was reported to diagnose cytomegalovirus status with high specificity and sensitivity. Correlated functional status among segregating V segments might be attributable to linkage disequilibrium, but an unknown experimental factor could not be ruled out. Most TCR sequences were seen in very few donors, while some public TCRs were found in many individuals. In this cohort, only TCR beta chains were sequenced, and detectable features were limited by the absence of alpha or paired-chain data. Roughly uniform sequencing depth across donors was assumed in presence/absence analyses, although this assumption may not hold. Seventeen rarely observed V segments, including chromosome 9 orphons, were excluded from the earlier analysis of several hundred of the donors because counts were too low. In the study, about 150 TCR beta chains were listed as associated with cytomegalovirus. A later analysis associated 16,951 TCR beta sequences with specific HLA alleles at a false discovery rate of 0.05. In a later genetic analysis, a missense DCLRE1C variant was associated with V-gene and J-gene trimming of TCR beta chains, and the association was replicated in an independent cohort. A later analysis found that most CMV-associated TCR beta chains appeared HLA-restricted, with HLA associations seemingly driven largely by CMV exposure. An earlier analysis of around 600 of the donors showed that most TCR beta V segments appeared in productive rearrangements either about 87% or about 30% of the time, which broadly matched IMGT annotations. The authors suggested that the approach could potentially be generalized to other disease states and immunological phenotypes. A few of the identified cytomegalovirus-associated TCR beta chains were confirmed in vitro to be specific for cytomegalovirus antigens. Some IMGT-functional V segments, including TRBV6-2 and TRBV6-3, could not be distinguished by the 87-base-pair reads and were therefore excluded. According to a later genetic analysis, donors in an Asian-associated ancestry cluster had fewer N-insertions in productive TCRs than the approximately 690-donor mean.

Source material: PBMCs. The V and J segments used are TRBV20-1 and TRBJ1-1; the D gene is unclear. The TCR originated in a male donor in good health and CMV-seropositive. The nucleotide sequence is given as TGCAGTGCTAGCGAGAGTTTTGAAGCTTTCTTT. It encodes CSASESFEAFF.